The clone carrying this T cell receptor (beta chain) is a singleton in its sample. This sample stems from a study of blood T cell repertoires in COVID-19. For the study at large: T cells, B-cell-depleted T cells, or PBMCs provided the cDNA or gDNA that served as material.

Assay used: immunoSEQ multiplex PCR; TCRdb lists only in-frame clones, some missing. The sample holds about 160,000 clones, roughly 90% seen once. Participants were aged about 18 to 89 years from 24 US areas. In assigning cohorts, the study relied on participant-reported clinical history. Two consecutive negative NP/OP PCR tests, clearance, or resolved symptoms defined Cohort 3 recovery. This receptor was identified in a woman aged 50 to 60 who had recovered from COVID-19. Material for sequencing was PBMCs or T cells enriched from blood (not recorded which).

CDR3 region: CASSLERVGELFF. For the CDR3, the DNA is TGTGCCAGCAGCTTAGAACGGGTCGGGGAGCTGTTTTTT. The V and J genes are TRBV7-3 and TRBJ2-2; D unresolved. CDR3 length: 13 amino acids. Germline CDR1 is SGHTA and CDR2 is FQGTGA. With 2 bases removed from V and 7 bases from J, the gap between germline ends came to 8 bases.